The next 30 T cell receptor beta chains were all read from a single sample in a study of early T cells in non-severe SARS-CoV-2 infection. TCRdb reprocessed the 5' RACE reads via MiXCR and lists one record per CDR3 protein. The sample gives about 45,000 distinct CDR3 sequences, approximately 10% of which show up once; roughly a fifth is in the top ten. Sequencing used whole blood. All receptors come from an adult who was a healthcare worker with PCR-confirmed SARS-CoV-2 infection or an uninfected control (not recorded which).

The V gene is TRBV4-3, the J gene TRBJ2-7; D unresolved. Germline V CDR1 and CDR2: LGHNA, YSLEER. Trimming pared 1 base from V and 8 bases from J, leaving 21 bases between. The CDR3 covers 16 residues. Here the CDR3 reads CASSQAGTASVVKQYF. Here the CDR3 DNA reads TGCGCCAGCAGCCAAGCAGGCACTGCCTCTGTGGTGAAGCAGTACTTC.

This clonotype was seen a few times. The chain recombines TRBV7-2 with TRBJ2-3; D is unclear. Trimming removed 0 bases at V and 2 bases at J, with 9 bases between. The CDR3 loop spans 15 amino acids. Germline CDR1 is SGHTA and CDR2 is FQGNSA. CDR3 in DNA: TGTGCCAGCAGCTTAGCTGGGTTGTCCACAGATACGCAGTATTTT. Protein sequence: CASSLAGLSTDTQYF. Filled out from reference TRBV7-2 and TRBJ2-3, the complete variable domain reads GAGVSQSPSNKVTEKGKDVELRCDPISGHTALYWYRQSLGQGLEFLIYFQGNSAPDKSGLPSDRFSAERTGGSVSTLTIQRTQQEDSAVYLCASSLAGLSTDTQYFGPGTRLTVL.

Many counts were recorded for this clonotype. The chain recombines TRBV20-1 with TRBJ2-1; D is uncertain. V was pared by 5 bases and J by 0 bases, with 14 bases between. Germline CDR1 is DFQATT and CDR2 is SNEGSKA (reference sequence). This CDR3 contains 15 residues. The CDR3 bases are TGCAGTGCTCAGGTCCCAGGTTCCTCCTACAATGAGCAGTTCTTC. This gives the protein CSAQVPGSSYNEQFF.

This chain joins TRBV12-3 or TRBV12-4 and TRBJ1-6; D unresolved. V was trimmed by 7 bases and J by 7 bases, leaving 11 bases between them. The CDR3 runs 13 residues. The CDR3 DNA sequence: TGTGCCAGCACCCGGACGGGAAATTCACCCCTCCACTTT. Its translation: CASTRTGNSPLHF.

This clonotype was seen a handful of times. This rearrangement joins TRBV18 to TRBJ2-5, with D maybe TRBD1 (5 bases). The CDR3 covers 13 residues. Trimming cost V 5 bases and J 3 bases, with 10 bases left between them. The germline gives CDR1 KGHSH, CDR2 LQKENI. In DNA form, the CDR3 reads TGTGCCAGCTCAGATAACAGGAAAGAGACCCAGTACTTC. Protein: CASSDNRKETQYF.

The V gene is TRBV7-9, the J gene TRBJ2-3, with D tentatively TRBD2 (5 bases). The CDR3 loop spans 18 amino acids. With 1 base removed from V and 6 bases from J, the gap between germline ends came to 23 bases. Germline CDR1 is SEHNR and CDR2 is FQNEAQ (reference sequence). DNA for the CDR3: TGTGCCAGCAGCTTAGGGGTGGATCTAATCCGACGCGGGGATACGCAGTATTTT. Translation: CASSLGVDLIRRGDTQYF.

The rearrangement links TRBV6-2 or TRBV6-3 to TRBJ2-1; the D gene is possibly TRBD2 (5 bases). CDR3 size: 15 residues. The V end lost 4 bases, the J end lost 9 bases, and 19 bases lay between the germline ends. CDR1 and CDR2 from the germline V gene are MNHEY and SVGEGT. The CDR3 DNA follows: TGTGCCAGCAGTTCCTCTAACACTAGAGGAGGTGAGCAGTTCTTC. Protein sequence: CASSSSNTRGGEQFF.

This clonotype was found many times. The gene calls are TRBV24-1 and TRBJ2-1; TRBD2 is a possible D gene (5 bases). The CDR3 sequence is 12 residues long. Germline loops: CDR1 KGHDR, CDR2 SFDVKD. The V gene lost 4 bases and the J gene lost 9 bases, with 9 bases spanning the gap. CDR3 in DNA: TGTGCCACCAGTGAAATCGGGGTTGAGCAGTTCTTC. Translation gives CATSEIGVEQFF.

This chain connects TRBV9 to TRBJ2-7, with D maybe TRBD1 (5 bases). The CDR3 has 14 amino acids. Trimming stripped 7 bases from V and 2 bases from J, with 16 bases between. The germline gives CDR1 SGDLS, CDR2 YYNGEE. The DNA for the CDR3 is TGTGCCAGCTCCCGGCAAGACAGCACCTACGAGCAGTACTTC. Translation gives CASSRQDSTYEQYF.

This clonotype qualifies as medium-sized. The CDR3 sequence is CASSLGAAGAGGTQYF. The CDR3 DNA reads TGTGCCAGCAGCTTAGGAGCAGCGGGAGCGGGCGGTACGCAGTATTTT. The rearrangement joins TRBV7-6 to TRBJ2-3, with TRBD2 matching 8 bases. The CDR3 length is 16 residues. Trimming took 1 base from V and 8 from J; bases not matched to a gene: 11. Germline values: CDR1 SGHVS, CDR2 FNYEAQ.

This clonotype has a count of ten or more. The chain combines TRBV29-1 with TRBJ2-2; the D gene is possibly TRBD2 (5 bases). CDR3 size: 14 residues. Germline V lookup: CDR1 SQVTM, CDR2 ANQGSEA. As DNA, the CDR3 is TGCACCGCGCGGCAGCCGGGAACAACCGGGGAGCTGTTTTTT. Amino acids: CTARQPGTTGELFF.

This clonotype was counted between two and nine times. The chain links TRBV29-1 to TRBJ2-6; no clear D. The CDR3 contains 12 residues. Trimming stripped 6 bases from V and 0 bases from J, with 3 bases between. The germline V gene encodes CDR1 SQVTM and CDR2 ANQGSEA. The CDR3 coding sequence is TGCAGCGTAAGCTCTGGGGCCAACGTCCTGACTTTC. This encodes CSVSSGANVLTF.

The CDR3 DNA follows: TGTGCCAGCAGTCGGGGGACAGTTGGGAATGAAAAACTGTTTTTT. Amino acids: CASSRGTVGNEKLFF. V and J are TRBV27 and TRBJ1-4, with 7 bases fitting TRBD1. The V gene end was trimmed by 5 bases and the J gene end by 5 bases; junction bases not matched to a gene: 8. Germline loops: CDR1 MNHEY, CDR2 SMNVEV (reference sequence). This CDR3 comprises 15 residues.

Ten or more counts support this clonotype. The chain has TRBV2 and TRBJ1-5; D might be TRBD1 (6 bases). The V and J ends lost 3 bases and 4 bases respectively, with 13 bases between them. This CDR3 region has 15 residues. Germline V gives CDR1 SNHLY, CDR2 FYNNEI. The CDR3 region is CASSEGGGQNQPQHF. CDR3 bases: TGTGCCAGCAGTGAGGGAGGGGGACAAAATCAGCCCCAGCATTTT. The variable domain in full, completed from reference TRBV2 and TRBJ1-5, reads EPEVTQTPSHQVTQMGQEVILRCVPISNHLYFYWYRQILGQKVEFLVSFYNNEISEKSEIFDDQFSVERPDGSNFTLKIRSTKLEDSAMYFCASSEGGGQNQPQHFGDGTRLSIL.

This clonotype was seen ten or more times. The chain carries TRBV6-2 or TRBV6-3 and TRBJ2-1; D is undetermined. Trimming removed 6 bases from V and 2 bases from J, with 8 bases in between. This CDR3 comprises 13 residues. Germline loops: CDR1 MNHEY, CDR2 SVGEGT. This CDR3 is CASSKVAYNEQFF. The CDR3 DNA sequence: TGTGCCAGCAGCAAGGTGGCCTACAATGAGCAGTTCTTC.

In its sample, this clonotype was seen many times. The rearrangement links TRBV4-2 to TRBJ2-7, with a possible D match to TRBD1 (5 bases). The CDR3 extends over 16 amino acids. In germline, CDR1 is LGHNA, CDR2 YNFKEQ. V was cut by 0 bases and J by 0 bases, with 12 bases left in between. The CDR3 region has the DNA TGTGCCAGCAGCCAAGATGGGGCCTTTAACTCCTACGAGCAGTACTTC. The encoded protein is CASSQDGAFNSYEQYF.

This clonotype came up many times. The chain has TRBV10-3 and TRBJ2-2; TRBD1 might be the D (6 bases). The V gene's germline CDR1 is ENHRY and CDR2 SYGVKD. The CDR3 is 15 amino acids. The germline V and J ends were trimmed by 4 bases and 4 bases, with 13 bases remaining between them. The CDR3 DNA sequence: TGTGCCATCAGTGGGGCAGGGGAAGGCACCGGGGAGCTGTTTTTT. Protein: CAISGAGEGTGELFF.

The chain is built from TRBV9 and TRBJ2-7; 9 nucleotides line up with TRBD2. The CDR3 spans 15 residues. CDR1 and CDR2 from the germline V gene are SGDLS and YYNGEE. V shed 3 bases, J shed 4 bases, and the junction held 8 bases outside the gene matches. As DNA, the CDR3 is TGTGCCAGCAGCGCCGCAAGCGGGAGGTTTTACGAGCAGTACTTC. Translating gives CASSAASGRFYEQYF. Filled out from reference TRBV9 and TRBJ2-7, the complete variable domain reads DSGVTQTPKHLITATGQRVTLRCSPRSGDLSVYWYQQSLDQGLQFLIQYYNGEERAKGNILERFSAQQFPDLHSELNLSSLELGDSALYFCASSAASGRFYEQYFGPGTRLTVT.

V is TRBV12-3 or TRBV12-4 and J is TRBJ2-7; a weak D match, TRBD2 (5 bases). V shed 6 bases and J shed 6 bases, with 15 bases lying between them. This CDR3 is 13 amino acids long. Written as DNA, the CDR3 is TGTGCCAGCAGCCCAGGACTTGCAGGCGAGCAGTACTTC. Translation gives CASSPGLAGEQYF.

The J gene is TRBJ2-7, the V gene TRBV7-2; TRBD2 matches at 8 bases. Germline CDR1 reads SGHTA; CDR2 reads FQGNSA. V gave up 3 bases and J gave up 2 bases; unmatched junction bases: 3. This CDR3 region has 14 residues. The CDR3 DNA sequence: TGTGCCAGCAGCTTGGCGGGAGGCCCCTACGAGCAGTACTTC. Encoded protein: CASSLAGGPYEQYF.

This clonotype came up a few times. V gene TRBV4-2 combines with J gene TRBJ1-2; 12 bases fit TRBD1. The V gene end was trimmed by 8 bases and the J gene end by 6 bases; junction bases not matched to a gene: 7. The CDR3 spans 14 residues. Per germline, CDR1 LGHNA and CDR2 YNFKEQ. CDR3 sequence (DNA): TGTGCCAGCTCCCCGGGACAGGGGGCGGATGGCTACACCTTC. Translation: CASSPGQGADGYTF.

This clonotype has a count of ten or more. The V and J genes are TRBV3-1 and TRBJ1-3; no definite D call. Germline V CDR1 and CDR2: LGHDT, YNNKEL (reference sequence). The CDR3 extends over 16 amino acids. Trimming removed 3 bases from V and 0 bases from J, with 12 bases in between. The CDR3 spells CASSQRRAHSGNTIYF. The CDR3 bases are TGTGCCAGCAGCCAGAGGAGGGCCCACTCTGGAAACACCATATATTTT.

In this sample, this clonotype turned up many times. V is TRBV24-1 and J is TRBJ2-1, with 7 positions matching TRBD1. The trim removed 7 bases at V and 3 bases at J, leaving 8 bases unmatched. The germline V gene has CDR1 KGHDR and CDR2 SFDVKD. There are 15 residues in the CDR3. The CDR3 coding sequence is TGTGCCACCAGCGGGACAGCCCAGGACTACAATGAGCAGTTCTTC. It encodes CATSGTAQDYNEQFF.

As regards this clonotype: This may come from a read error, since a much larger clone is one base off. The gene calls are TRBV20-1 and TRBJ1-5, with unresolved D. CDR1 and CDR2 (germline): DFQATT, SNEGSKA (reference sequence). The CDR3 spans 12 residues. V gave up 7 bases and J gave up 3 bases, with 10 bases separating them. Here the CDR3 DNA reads TGCAGTGGGCAGACCAACAATCAGCCCCAGCATTTT. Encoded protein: CSGQTNNQPQHF.

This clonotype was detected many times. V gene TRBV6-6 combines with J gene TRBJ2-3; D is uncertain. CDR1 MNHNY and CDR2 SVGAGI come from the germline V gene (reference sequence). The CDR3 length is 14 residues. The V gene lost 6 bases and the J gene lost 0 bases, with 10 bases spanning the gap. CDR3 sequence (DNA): TGTGCCAGCAGGGTCACGATGAGCACAGATACGCAGTATTTT. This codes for CASRVTMSTDTQYF.

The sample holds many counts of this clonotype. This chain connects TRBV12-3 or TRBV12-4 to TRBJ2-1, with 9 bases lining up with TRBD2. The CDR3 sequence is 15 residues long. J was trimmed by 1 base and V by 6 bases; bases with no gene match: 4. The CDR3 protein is CASRNLAGSYNEQFF. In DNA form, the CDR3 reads TGTGCCAGCAGAAATCTAGCGGGATCCTACAATGAGCAGTTCTTC.

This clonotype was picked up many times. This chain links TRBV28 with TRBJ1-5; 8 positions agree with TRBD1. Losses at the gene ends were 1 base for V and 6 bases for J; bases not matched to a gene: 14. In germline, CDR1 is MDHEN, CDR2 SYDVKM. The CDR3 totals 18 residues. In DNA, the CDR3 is TGTGCCAGCAGTTTATTTGTTTCGGGTGGACAGGGTCTTCAGCCCCAGCATTTT. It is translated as CASSLFVSGGQGLQPQHF.

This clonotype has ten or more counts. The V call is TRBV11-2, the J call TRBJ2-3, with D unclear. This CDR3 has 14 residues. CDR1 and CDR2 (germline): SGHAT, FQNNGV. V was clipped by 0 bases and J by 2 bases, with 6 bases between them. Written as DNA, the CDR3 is TGTGCCAGCAGCTTAGATCGCGCCACAGATACGCAGTATTTT. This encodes CASSLDRATDTQYF.

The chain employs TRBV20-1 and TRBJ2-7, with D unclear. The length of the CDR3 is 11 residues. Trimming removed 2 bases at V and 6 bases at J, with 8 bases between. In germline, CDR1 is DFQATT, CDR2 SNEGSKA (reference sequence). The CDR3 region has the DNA TGCAGTGCTAGACGAGAGAGCGAGCAGTACTTC. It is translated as CSARRESEQYF.

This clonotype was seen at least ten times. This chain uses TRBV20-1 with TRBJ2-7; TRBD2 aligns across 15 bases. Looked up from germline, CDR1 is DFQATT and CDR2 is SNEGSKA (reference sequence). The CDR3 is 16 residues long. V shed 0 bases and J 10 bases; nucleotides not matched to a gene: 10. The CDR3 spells CSARDPGTSGRSEQYF. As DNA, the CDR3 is TGCAGTGCTAGAGACCCAGGGACTAGCGGGAGGAGCGAACAGTACTTC.